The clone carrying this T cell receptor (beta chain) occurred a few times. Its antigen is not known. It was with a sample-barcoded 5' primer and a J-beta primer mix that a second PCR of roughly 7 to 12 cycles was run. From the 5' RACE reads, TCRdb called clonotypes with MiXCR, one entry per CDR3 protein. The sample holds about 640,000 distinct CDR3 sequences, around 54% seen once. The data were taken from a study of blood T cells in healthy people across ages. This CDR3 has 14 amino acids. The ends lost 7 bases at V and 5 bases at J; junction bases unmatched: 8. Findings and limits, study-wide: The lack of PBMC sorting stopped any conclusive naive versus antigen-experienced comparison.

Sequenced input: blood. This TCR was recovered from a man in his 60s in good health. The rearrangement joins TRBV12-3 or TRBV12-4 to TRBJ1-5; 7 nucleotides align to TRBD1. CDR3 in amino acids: CASMGTALYQPQHF. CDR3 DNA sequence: TGTGCCAGCATGGGGACAGCCCTTTATCAGCCCCAGCATTTT.